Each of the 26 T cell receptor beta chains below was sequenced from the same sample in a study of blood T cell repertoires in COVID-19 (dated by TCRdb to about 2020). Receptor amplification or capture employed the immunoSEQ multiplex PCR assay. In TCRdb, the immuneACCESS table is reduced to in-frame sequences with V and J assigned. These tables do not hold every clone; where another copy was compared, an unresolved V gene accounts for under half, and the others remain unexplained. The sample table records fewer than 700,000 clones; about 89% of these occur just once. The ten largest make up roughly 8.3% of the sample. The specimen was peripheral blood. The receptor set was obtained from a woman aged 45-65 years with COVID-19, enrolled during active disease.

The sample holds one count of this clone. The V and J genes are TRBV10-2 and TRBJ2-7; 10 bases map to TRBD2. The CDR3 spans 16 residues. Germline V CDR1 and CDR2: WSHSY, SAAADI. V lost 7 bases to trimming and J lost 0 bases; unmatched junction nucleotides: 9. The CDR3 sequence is CASTDKRGGISYEQYF. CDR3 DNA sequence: TGCGCCAGCACAGATAAGCGGGGGGGCATCTCCTACGAGCAGTACTTC.

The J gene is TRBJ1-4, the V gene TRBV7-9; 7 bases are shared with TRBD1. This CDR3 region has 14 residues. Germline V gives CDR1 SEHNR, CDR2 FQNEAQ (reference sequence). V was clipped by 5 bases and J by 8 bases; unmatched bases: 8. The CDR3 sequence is CASSPRQGSEKLFF. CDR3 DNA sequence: TGTGCCAGCAGCCCAAGACAGGGCTCAGAAAAACTGTTTTTT.

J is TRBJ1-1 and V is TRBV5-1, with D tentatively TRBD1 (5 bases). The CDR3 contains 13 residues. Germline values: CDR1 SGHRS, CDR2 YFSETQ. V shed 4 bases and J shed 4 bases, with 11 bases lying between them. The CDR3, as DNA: TGCGCCAGCAGCCTAGGACAACCCACTGAAGCTTTCTTT. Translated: CASSLGQPTEAFF.

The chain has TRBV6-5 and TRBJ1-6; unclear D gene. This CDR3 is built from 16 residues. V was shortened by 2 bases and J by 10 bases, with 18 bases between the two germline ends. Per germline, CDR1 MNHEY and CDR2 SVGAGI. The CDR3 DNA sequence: TGTGCCAGCAGTTACACCAGGACGGGAAGAGGATCACCCCTCCACTTT. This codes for CASSYTRTGRGSPLHF.

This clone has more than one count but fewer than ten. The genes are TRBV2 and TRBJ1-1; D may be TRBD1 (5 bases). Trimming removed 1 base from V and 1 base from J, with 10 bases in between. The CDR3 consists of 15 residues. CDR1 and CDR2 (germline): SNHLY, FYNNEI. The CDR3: CASSEGNRGNTEAFF. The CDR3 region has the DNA TGTGCCAGCAGTGAAGGAAATAGGGGGAACACTGAAGCTTTCTTT. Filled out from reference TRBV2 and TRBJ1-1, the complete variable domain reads EPEVTQTPSHQVTQMGQEVILRCVPISNHLYFYWYRQILGQKVEFLVSFYNNEISEKSEIFDDQFSVERPDGSNFTLKIRSTKLEDSAMYFCASSEGNRGNTEAFFGQGTRLTVV.

CDR3 nucleotides: TGTGCCAGCAGCTTCTCGGGAGGGGCGGAGGCTTTCTTT. Its protein product is CASSFSGGAEAFF. The chain combines TRBV5-6 with TRBJ1-1; tentative D call: TRBD1 (5 bases). Germline V CDR1 and CDR2: SGHDT, YYEEEE. This CDR3 comprises 13 residues. V was pared by 2 bases and J by 11 bases, with 16 bases between. Full variable domain (rest looked up from reference TRBV5-6 and TRBJ1-1): DAGVTQSPTHLIKTRGQQVTLRCSPKSGHDTVSWYQQALGQGPQFIFQYYEEEERQRGNFPDRFSGHQFPNYSSELNVNALLLGDSALYLCASSFSGGAEAFFGQGTRLTVV.

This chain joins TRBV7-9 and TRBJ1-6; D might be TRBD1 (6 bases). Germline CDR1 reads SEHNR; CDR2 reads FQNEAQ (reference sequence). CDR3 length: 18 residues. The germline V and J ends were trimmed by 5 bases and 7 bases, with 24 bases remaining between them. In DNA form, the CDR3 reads TGTGCCAGCAGCCCTCCCGGGGGGGCACTGGAGGGAAATTCACCCCTCCACTTT. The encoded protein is CASSPPGGALEGNSPLHF.

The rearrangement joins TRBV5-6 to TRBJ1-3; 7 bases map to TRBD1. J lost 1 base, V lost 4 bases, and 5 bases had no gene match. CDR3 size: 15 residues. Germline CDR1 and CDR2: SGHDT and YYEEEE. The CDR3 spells CASSHRGGSGNTIYF. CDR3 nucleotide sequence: TGTGCCAGCAGCCACAGGGGAGGATCTGGAAACACCATATATTTT.

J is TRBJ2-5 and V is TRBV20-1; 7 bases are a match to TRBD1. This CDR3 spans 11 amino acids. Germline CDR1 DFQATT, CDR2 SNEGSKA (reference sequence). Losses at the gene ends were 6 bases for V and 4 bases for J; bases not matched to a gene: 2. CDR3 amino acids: CSARQGETQYF. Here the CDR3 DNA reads TGCAGTGCACGACAGGGAGAGACCCAGTACTTC.

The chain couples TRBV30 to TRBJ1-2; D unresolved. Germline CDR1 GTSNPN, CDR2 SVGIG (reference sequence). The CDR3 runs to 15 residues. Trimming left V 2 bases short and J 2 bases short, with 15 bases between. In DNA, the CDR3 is TGTGCCTGGAGTCCCCCGGGAGGCAACAACTATGGCTACACCTTC. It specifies CAWSPPGGNNYGYTF.

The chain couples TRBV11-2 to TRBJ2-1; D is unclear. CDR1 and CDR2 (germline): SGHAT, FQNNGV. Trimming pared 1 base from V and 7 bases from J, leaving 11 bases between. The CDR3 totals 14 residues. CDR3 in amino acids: CASSLASSGNEQFF. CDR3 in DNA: TGTGCCAGCAGCTTAGCATCCTCCGGGAATGAGCAGTTCTTC. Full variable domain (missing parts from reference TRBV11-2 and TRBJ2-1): EAGVAQSPRYKIIEKRQSVAFWCNPISGHATLYWYQQILGQGPKLLIQFQNNGVVDDSQLPKDRFSAERLKGVDSTLKIQPAKLEDSAVYLCASSLASSGNEQFFGPGTRLTVL.

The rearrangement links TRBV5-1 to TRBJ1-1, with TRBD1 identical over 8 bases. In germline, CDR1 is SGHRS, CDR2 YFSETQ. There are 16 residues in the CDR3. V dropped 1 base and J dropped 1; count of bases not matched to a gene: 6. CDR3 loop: CASSLRQGASNTEAFF. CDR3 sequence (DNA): TGCGCCAGCAGCTTGAGGCAGGGGGCCTCGAACACTGAAGCTTTCTTT.

CDR3 residues: CAIRAGGYGYTF. The CDR3 coding sequence is TGTGCCATCAGGGCAGGGGGCTATGGCTACACCTTC. The J gene is TRBJ1-2, the V gene TRBV10-3; 7 nucleotides align to TRBD1. Germline-derived CDR1 and CDR2 are ENHRY and SYGVKD. The CDR3 covers 12 residues. The V gene end was trimmed by 6 bases and the J gene end by 4 bases; junction bases not matched to a gene: 2.

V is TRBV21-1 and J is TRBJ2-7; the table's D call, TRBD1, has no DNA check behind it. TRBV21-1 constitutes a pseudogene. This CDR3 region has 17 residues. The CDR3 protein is CASSKGRPRPSSYEQYF. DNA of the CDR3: TGTGCCAGCAGCAAAGGCCGTCCCCGTCCCAGCTCCTACGAGCAGTACTTC.

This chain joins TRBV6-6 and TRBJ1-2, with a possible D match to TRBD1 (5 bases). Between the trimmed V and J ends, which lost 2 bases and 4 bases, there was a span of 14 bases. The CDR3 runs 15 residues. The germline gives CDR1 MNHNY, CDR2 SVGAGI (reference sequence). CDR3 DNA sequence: TGTGCCAGCAGTTACCGGGGGGATCAAGGCTATGGCTACACCTTC. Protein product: CASSYRGDQGYGYTF.

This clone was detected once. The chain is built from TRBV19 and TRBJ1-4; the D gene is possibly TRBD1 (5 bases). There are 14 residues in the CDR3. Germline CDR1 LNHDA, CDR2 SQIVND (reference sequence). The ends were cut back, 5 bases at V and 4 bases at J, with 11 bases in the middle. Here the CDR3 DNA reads TGTGCCAGTAGTGCCGACAGAAATAATGAAAAACTGTTTTTT. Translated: CASSADRNNEKLFF.

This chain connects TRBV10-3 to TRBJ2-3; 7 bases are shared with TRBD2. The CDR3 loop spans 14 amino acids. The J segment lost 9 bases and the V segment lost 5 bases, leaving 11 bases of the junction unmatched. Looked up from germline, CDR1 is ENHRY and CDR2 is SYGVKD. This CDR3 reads CAISPPGSGETQYF. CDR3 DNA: TGTGCCATCAGTCCCCCTGGGAGCGGGGAGACGCAGTATTTT.

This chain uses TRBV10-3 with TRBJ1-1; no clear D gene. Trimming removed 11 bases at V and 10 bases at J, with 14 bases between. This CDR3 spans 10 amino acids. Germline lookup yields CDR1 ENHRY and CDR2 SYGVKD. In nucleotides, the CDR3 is TGTGCCCTCTGGATTGAGGGAGCTTTCTTT. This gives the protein CALWIEGAFF.

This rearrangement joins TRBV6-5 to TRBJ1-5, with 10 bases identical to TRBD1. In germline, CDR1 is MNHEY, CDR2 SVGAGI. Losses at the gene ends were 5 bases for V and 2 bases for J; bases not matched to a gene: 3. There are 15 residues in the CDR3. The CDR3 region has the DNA TGTGCCAGCAGTAGGGACAGGGGAGGCAATCAGCCCCAGCATTTT. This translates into CASSRDRGGNQPQHF.

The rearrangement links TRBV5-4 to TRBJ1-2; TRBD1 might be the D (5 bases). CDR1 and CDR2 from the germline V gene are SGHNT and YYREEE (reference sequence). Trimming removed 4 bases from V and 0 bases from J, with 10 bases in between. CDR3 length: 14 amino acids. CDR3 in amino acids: CASSAQTANYGYTF. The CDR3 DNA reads TGTGCCAGCAGCGCGCAGACAGCTAACTATGGCTACACCTTC. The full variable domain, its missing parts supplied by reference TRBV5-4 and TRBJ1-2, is ETGVTQSPTHLIKTRGQQVTLRCSSQSGHNTVSWYQQALGQGPQFIFQYYREEENGRGNFPPRFSGLQFPNYSSELNVNALELDDSALYLCASSAQTANYGYTFGSGTRLTVV.

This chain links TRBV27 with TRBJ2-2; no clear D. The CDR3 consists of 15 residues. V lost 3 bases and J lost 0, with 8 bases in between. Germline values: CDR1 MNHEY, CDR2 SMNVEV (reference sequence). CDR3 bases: TGTGCCAGCAGTTTTTTTCGTCCGAACACCGGGGAGCTGTTTTTT. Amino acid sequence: CASSFFRPNTGELFF.

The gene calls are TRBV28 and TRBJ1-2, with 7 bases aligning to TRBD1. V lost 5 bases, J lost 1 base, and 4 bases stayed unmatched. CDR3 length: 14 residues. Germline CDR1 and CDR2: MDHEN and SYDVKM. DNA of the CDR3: TGTGCCAGCAGTGGGACAGCCCTTAACTATGGCTACACCTTC. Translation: CASSGTALNYGYTF.

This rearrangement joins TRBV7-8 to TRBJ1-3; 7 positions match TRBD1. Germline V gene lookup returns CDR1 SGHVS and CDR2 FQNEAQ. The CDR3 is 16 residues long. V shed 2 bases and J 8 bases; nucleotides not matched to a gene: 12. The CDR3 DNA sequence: TGTGCCAGCAGCTTATTCCGGACAGGAAGGTCGGACACCATATATTTT. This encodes CASSLFRTGRSDTIYF.

CDR3 loop: CASSLPGGLETQYF. The CDR3 bases are TGTGCCAGCAGTTTACCGGGGGGCCTGGAGACCCAGTACTTC. The chain couples TRBV28 to TRBJ2-5; tentatively, D is TRBD2 (7 bases). This CDR3 comprises 14 residues. Germline V gives CDR1 MDHEN, CDR2 SYDVKM. Trimming left V 2 bases short and J 5 bases short, with 12 bases between.

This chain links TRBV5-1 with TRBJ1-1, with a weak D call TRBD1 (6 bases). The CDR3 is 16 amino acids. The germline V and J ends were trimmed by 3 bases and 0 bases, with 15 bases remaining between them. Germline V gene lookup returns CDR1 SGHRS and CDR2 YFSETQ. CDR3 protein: CASSSLTGQMNTEAFF. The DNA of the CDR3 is TGCGCCAGCAGCTCGCTGACAGGTCAGATGAACACTGAAGCTTTCTTT.

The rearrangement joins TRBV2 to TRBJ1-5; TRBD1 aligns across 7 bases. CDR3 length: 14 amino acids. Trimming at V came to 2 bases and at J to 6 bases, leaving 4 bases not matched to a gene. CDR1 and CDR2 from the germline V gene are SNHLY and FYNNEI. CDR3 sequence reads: CASSEYRGPQPQHF. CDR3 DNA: TGTGCCAGCAGTGAATACAGGGGACCTCAGCCCCAGCATTTT.